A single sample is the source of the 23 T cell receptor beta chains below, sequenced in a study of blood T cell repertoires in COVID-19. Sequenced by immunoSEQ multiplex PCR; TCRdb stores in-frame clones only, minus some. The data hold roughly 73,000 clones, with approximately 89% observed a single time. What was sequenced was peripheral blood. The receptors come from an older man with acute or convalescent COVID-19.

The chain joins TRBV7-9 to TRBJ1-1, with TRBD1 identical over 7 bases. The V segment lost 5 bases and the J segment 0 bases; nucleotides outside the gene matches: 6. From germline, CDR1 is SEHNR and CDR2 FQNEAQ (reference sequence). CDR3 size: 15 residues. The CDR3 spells CASSKRQGLNTEAFF. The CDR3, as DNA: TGTGCCAGCAGCAAACGACAGGGTTTGAACACTGAAGCTTTCTTT. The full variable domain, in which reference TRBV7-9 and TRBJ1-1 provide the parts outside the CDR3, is DTGVSQNPRHKITKRGQNVTFRCDPISEHNRLYWYRQTLGQGPEFLTYFQNEAQLEKSRLLSDRFSAERPKGSFSTLEIQRTEQGDSAMYLCASSKRQGLNTEAFFGQGTRLTVV.

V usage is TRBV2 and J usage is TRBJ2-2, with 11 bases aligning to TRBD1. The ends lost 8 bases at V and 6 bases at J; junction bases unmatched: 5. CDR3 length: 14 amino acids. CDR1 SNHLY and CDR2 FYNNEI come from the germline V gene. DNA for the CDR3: TGTGCCAGCGGACAGGGGGCGCTCGCCGGGGAGCTGTTTTTT. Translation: CASGQGALAGELFF. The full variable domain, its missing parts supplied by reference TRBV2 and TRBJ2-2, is EPEVTQTPSHQVTQMGQEVILRCVPISNHLYFYWYRQILGQKVEFLVSFYNNEISEKSEIFDDQFSVERPDGSNFTLKIRSTKLEDSAMYFCASGQGALAGELFFGEGSRLTVL.

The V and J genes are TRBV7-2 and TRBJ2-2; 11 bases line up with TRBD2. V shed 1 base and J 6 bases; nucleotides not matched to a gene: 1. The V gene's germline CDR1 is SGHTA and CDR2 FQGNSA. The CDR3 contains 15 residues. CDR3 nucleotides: TGTGCCAGCAGCTTAGGACTAGCGGGACCCGGGGAGCTGTTTTTT. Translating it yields CASSLGLAGPGELFF.

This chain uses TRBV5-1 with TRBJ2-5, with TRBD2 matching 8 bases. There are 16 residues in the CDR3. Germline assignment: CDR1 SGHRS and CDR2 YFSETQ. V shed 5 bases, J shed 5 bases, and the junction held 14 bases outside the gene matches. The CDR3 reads CASSLGGTSSGETQYF. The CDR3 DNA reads TGCGCCAGCAGTTTAGGCGGGACTAGTTCCGGGGAGACCCAGTACTTC. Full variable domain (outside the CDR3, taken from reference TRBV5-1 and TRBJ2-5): KAGVTQTPRYLIKTRGQQVTLSCSPISGHRSVSWYQQTPGQGLQFLFEYFSETQRNKGNFPGRFSGRQFSNSRSEMNVSTLELGDSALYLCASSLGGTSSGETQYFGPGTRLLVL.

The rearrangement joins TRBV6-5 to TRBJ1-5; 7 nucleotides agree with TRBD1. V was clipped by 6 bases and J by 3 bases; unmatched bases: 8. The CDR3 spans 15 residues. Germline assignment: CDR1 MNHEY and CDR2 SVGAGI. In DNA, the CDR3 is TGTGCCAGCAGCCGAACCGGGACAGACAATCAGCCCCAGCATTTT. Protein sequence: CASSRTGTDNQPQHF.

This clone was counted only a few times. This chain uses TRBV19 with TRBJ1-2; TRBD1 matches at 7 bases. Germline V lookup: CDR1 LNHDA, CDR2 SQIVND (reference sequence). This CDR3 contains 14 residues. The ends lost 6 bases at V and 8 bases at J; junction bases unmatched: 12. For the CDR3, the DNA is TGTGCCAGTAGCCCCTCGGGACAGCCGATGGGCTACACCTTC. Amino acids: CASSPSGQPMGYTF.

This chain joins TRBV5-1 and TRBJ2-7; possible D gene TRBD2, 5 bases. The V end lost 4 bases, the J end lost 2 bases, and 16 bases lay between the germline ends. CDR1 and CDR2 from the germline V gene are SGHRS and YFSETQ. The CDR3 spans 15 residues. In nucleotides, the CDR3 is TGCGCCAGCAGCCCTGGCGGTAGCGCGACCTACGAGCAGTACTTC. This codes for CASSPGGSATYEQYF.

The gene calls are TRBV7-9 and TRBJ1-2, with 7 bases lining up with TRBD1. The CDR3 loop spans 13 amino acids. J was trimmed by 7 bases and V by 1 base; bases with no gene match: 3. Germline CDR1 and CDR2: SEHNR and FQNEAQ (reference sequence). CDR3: CASSLGQGGGYTF. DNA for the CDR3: TGTGCCAGCAGCTTAGGGCAGGGGGGTGGCTACACCTTC.

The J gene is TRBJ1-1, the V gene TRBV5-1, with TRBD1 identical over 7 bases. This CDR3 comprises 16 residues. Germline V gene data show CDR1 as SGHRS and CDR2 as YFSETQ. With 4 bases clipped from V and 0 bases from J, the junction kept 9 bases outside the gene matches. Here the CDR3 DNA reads TGCGCCAGCAGCCCCGGGGACAGAGCTATGAACACTGAAGCTTTCTTT. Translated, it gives CASSPGDRAMNTEAFF.

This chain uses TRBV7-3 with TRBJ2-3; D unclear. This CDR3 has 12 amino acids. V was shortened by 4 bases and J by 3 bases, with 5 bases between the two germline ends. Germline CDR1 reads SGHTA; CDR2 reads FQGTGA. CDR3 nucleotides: TGTGCCAGCAGCTCTGTTACAGATACGCAGTATTTT. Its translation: CASSSVTDTQYF.

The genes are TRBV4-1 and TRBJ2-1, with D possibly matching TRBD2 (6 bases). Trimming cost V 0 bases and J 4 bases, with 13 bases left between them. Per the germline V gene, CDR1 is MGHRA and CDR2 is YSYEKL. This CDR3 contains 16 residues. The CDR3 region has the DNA TGCGCCAGCAGCCAAGATAGAGGCGGGACTTACAATGAGCAGTTCTTC. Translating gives CASSQDRGGTYNEQFF.

This CDR3 is CAWSGTDPFYEQYF. The DNA of the CDR3 is TGTGCCTGGAGTGGGACAGACCCTTTCTACGAGCAGTACTTC. This chain connects TRBV30 to TRBJ2-7; possibly TRBD1 for D (6 bases). In germline, CDR1 is GTSNPN, CDR2 SVGIG (reference sequence). Trimming pared 1 base from V and 3 bases from J, leaving 13 bases between. CDR3 length: 14 amino acids.

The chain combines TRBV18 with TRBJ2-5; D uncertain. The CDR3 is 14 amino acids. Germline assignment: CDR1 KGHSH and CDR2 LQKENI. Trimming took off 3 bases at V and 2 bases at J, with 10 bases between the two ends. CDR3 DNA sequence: TGTGCCAGCTCACCCACGAGGCAGCAAGAGACCCAGTACTTC. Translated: CASSPTRQQETQYF. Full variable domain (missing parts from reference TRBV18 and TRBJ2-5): NAGVMQNPRHLVRRRGQEARLRCSPMKGHSHVYWYRQLPEEGLKFMVYLQKENIIDESGMPKERFSAEFPKEGPSILRIQQVVRGDSAAYFCASSPTRQQETQYFGPGTRLLVL.

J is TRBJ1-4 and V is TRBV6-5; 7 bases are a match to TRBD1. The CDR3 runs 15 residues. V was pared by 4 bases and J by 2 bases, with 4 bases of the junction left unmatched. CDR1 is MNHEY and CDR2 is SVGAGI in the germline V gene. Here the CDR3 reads CASSSTTGTNEKLFF. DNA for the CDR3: TGTGCCAGCAGTTCGACGACAGGGACTAATGAAAAACTGTTTTTT.

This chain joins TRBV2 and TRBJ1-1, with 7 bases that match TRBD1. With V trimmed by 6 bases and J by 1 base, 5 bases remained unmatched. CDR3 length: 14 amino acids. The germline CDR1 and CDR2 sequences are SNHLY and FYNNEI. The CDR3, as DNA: TGTGCCAGCAGACCCAGGGGGTGGAACACTGAAGCTTTCTTT. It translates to CASRPRGWNTEAFF.

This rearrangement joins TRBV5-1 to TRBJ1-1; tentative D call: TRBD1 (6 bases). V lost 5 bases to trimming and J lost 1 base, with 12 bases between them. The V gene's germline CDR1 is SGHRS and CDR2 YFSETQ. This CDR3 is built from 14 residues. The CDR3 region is CASSSDRPNTEAFF. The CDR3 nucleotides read TGCGCCAGCAGTTCTGACAGGCCGAACACTGAAGCTTTCTTT.

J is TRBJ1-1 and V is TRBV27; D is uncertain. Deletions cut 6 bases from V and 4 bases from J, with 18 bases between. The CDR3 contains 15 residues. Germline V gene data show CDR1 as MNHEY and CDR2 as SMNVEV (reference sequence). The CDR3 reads CASRAGSPSGTEAFF. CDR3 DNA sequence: TGTGCCAGCAGAGCCGGGTCTCCCTCGGGCACTGAAGCTTTCTTT.

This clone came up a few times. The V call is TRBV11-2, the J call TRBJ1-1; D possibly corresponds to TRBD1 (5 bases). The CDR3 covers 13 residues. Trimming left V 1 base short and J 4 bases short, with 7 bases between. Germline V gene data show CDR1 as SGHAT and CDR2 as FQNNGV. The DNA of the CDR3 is TGTGCCAGCAGCTTAGGGGGCATCACTGAAGCTTTCTTT. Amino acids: CASSLGGITEAFF. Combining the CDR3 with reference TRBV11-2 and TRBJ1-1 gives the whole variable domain EAGVAQSPRYKIIEKRQSVAFWCNPISGHATLYWYQQILGQGPKLLIQFQNNGVVDDSQLPKDRFSAERLKGVDSTLKIQPAKLEDSAVYLCASSLGGITEAFFGQGTRLTVV.

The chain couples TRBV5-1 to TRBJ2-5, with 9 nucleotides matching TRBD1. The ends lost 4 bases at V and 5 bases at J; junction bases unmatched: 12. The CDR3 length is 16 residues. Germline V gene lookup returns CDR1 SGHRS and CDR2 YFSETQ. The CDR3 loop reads CASSDPGQGQGETQYF. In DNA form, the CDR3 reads TGCGCCAGCAGCGACCCGGGACAGGGCCAGGGGGAGACCCAGTACTTC.

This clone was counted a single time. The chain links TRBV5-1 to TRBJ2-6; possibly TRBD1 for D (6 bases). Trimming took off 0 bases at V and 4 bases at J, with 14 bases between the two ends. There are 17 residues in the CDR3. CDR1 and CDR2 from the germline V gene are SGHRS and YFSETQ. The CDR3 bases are TGCGCCAGCAGCTTGGACCCCTTGGGGGCCGGGGCCAACGTCCTGACTTTC. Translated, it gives CASSLDPLGAGANVLTF.

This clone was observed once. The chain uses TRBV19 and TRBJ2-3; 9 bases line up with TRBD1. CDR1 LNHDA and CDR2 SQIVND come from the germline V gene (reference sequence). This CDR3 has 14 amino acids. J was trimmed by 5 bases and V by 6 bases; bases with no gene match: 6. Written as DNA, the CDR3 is TGTGCCAGTAGCCCGACAGGGGGAAGAGATACGCAGTATTTT. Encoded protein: CASSPTGGRDTQYF.

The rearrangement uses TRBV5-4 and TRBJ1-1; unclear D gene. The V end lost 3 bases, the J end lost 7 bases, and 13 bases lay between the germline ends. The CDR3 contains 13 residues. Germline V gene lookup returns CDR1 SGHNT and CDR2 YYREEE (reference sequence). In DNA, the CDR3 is TGTGCCAGCAGCTCCATCGAGGATGTTGAAGCTTTCTTT. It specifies CASSSIEDVEAFF. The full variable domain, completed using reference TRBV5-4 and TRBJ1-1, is ETGVTQSPTHLIKTRGQQVTLRCSSQSGHNTVSWYQQALGQGPQFIFQYYREEENGRGNFPPRFSGLQFPNYSSELNVNALELDDSALYLCASSSIEDVEAFFGQGTRLTVV.

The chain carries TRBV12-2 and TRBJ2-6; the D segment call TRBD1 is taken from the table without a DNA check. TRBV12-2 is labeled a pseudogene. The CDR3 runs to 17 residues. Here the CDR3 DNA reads TGTGCAAGTCGCTTATTCGGACAGAACGGCGGGGCCAACGTCCTGACTTTC. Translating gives CASRLFGQNGGANVLTF.